This T cell receptor (beta chain) is drawn from a study of blood T cell repertoires in COVID-19. Study-level background: Spain, Italy and the United States supplied samples that represented acute and convalescent COVID-19. The analysed material was cDNA or gDNA that came from T cells, B-cell-depleted T cells, or PBMCs.

The germline CDR1 and CDR2 sequences are SGHNT and YYREEE (reference sequence). With 4 bases removed from V and 5 bases from J, the gap between germline ends came to 21 bases. This CDR3 has 17 amino acids. Original processing notes: Amplification with reference gene primers provided the estimates of nucleated cell counts. Assay used: immunoSEQ multiplex PCR; TCRdb lists only in-frame clones, some missing. V and J calls and clone size follow that table, whereas D and trimming were derived from the DNA. This table has 45,000 to 55,000 clones, 83% appearing once. The chain employs TRBV5-4 and TRBJ1-4, with D perhaps TRBD1 (6 bases). This receptor was identified in a human donor in a cohort sampled during active COVID-19. Source material: peripheral blood. CDR3 in DNA: TGTGCCAGCAGCCCCGGACAGTATCAACAGTCGAATGAAAAACTGTTTTTT. Translation gives CASSPGQYQQSNEKLFF.